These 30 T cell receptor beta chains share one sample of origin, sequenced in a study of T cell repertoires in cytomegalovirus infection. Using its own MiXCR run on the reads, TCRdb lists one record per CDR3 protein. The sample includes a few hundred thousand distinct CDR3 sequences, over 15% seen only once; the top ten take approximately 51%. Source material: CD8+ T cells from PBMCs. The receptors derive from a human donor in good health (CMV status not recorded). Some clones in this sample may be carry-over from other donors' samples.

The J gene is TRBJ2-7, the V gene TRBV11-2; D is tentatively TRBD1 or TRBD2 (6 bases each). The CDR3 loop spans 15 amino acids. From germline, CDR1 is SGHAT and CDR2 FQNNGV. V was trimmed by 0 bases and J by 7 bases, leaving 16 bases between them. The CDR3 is CASSLDPRGGREQYF. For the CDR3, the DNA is TGTGCCAGCAGCTTAGATCCGAGAGGGGGGAGAGAGCAGTACTTC.

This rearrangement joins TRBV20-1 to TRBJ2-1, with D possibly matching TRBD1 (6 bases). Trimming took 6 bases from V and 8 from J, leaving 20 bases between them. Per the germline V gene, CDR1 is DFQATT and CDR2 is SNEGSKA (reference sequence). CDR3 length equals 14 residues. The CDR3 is CSAGSGKGVDEQFF. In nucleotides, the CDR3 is TGCAGTGCCGGATCGGGGAAGGGGGTAGATGAGCAGTTCTTC.

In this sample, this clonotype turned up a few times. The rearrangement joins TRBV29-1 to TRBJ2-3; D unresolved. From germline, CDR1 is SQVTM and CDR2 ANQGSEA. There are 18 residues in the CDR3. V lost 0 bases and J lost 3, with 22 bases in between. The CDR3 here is CSVEESSSNPPHTDTQYF. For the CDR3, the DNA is TGCAGCGTTGAAGAAAGTAGCAGCAACCCCCCACATACAGATACGCAGTATTTT.

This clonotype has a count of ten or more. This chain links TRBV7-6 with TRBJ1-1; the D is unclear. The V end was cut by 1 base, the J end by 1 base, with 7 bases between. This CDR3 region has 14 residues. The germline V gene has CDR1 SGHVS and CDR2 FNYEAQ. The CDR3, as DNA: TGTGCCAGCAGCTTAGGACGGGCGAACACTGAAGCTTTCTTT. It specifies CASSLGRANTEAFF.

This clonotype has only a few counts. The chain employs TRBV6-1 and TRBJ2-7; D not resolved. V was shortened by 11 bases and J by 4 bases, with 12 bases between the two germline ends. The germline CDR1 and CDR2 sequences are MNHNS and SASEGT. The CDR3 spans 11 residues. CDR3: CAAWVPYEQYF. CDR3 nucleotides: TGTGCCGCTTGGGTTCCTTACGAGCAGTACTTC.

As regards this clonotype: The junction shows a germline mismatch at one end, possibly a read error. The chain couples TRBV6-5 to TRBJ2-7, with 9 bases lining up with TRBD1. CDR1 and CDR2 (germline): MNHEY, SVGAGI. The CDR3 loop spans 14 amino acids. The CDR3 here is CACSYSDRGYEQYF. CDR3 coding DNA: TGTGCCTGCAGTTACTCGGACAGGGGCTACGAGCAGTACTTC.

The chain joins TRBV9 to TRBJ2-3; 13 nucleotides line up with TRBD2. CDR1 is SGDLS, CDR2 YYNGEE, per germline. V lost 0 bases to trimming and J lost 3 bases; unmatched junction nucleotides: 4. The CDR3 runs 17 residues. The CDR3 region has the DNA TGTGCCAGCAGCGTAGCACTAGCGGGGGGGCCGACAGATACGCAGTATTTT. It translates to CASSVALAGGPTDTQYF.

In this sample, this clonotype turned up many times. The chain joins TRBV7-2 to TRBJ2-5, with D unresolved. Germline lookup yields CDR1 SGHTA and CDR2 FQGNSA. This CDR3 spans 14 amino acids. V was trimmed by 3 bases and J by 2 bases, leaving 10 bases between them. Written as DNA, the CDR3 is TGTGCCAGCAGCTTGCCAGGTTTGCAAGAGACCCAGTACTTC. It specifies CASSLPGLQETQYF.

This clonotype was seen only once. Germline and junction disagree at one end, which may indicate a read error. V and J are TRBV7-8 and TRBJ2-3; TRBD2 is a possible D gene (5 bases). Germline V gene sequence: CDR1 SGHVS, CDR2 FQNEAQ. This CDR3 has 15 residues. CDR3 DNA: TGTGCCAGCAACTTAGCGCAAAGTAGCACAGATACGCAGTATTTT. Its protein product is CASNLAQSSTDTQYF.

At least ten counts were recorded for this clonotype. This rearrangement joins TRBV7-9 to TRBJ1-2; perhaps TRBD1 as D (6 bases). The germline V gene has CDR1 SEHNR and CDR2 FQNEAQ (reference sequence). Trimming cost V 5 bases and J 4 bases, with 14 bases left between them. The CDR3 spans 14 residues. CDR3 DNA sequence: TGTGCCAGCAGCACCCGGGGGGGGGCCTATGGCTACACCTTC. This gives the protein CASSTRGGAYGYTF.

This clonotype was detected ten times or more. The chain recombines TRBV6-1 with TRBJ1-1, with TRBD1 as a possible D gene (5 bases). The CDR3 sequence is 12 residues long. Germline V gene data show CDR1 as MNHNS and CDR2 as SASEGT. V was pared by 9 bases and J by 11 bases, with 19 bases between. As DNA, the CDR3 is TGTGCCAGTACGAACTGGGTCGGGGACGCTTTCTTT. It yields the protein CASTNWVGDAFF.

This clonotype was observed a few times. The CDR3 DNA reads TGCAGTGTTACCTTCATTAATCGTTTAACAGATACGCAGTATTTT. This codes for CSVTFINRLTDTQYF. The chain has TRBV20-1 and TRBJ2-3; no clear D. With 7 bases removed from V and 3 bases from J, the gap between germline ends came to 20 bases. The germline gives CDR1 DFQATT, CDR2 SNEGSKA (reference sequence). The CDR3 sequence is 15 residues long.

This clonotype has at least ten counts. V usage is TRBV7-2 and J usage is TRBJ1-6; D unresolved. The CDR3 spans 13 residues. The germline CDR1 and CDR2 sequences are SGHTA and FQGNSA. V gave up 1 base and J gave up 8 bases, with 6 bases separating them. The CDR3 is CASSLVSYSPLHF. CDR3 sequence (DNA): TGTGCCAGCAGCTTAGTCTCGTATTCACCCCTCCACTTT.

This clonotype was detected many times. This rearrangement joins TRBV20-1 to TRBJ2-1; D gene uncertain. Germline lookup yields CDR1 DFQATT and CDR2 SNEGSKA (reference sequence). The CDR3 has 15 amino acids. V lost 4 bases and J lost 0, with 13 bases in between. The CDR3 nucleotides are TGCAGTGCTACCGGTGGAAAGAGCTCCTACAATGAGCAGTTCTTC. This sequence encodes CSATGGKSSYNEQFF.

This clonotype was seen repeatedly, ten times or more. The CDR3 spells CASSLSGTGKYEQYF. The CDR3 DNA reads as TGTGCCAGCAGCTTATCCGGGACAGGAAAATACGAGCAGTACTTC. The chain carries TRBV7-9 and TRBJ2-7; 8 positions agree with TRBD1. With 2 bases clipped from V and 4 bases from J, the junction kept 7 bases outside the gene matches. From germline, CDR1 is SEHNR and CDR2 FQNEAQ (reference sequence). The CDR3 is 15 residues long.

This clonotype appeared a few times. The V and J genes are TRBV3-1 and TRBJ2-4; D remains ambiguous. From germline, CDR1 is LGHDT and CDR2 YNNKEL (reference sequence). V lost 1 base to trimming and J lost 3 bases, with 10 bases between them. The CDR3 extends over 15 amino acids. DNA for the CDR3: TGTGCCAGCAGCCAAGCAGGTAATGGCAAAAACATTCAGTACTTC. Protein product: CASSQAGNGKNIQYF.

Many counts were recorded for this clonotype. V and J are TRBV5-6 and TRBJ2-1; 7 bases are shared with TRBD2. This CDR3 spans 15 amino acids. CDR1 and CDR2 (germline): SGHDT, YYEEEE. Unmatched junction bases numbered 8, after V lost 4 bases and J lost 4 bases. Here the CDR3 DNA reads TGTGCCAGCAGCCCAACGGGGAGGGGATACAATGAGCAGTTCTTC. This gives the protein CASSPTGRGYNEQFF. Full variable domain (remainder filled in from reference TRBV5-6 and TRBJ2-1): DAGVTQSPTHLIKTRGQQVTLRCSPKSGHDTVSWYQQALGQGPQFIFQYYEEEERQRGNFPDRFSGHQFPNYSSELNVNALLLGDSALYLCASSPTGRGYNEQFFGPGTRLTVL.

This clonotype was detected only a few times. The CDR3 DNA sequence: TGTGCCAGCAGCTGGGGGACAGGGGGCGACTATGGCTACACCTTC. It yields the protein CASSWGTGGDYGYTF. The V and J genes are TRBV5-5 and TRBJ1-2; 12 bases agree with TRBD1. With V trimmed by 3 bases and J by 3 bases, 3 bases remained unmatched. Germline V CDR1 and CDR2: SGHKS, YYEKEE (reference sequence). The CDR3 has 15 amino acids.

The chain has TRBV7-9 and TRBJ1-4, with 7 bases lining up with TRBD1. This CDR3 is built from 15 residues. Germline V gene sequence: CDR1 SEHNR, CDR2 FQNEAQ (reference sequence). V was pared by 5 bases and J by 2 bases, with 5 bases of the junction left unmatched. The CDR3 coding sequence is TGTGCCAGCAGCCCGGGGGGACAGACTAATGAAAAACTGTTTTTT. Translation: CASSPGGQTNEKLFF.

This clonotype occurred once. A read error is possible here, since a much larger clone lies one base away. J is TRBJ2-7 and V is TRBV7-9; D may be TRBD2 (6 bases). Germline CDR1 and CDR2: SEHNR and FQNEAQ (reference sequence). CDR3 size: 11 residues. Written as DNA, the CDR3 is TGTGCCAGCAGCCGGGGGTCGGAGCCGTACTTC. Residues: CASSRGSEPYF.

CDR3 sequence (DNA): TGTGCCAGCAGTGCAGGGAGGTCGTACTCCTATAGCAATCAGCCCCAGCATTTT. Its protein product is CASSAGRSYSYSNQPQHF. The chain links TRBV2 to TRBJ1-5, with D perhaps matching TRBD1 (5 bases). Per germline, CDR1 SNHLY and CDR2 FYNNEI. V gave up 4 bases and J gave up 0 bases, with 19 bases separating them. CDR3 length: 18 residues. Drawing the rest from reference TRBV2 and TRBJ1-5, the complete variable domain is EPEVTQTPSHQVTQMGQEVILRCVPISNHLYFYWYRQILGQKVEFLVSFYNNEISEKSEIFDDQFSVERPDGSNFTLKIRSTKLEDSAMYFCASSAGRSYSYSNQPQHFGDGTRLSIL.

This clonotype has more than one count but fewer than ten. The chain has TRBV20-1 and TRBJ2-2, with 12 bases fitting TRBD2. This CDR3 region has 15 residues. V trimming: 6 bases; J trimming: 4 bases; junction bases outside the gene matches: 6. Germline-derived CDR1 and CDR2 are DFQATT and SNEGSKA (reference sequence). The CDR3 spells CSASRLAGATGELFF. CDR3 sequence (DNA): TGCAGTGCGAGCCGACTAGCGGGGGCCACCGGGGAGCTGTTTTTT.

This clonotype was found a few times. As DNA, the CDR3 is TGTGCCAGCAGTGAATTCGCAGGGGCGAACACTGAAGCTTTCTTT. This codes for CASSEFAGANTEAFF. The chain carries TRBV25-1 and TRBJ1-1, with a possible D match to TRBD1 (6 bases). The CDR3 runs to 15 residues. V lost 1 base, J lost 1 base, and 10 bases lay in between. CDR1 is MGHDK and CDR2 is SYGVNS in the germline V gene. Combining the CDR3 with reference TRBV25-1 and TRBJ1-1 gives the whole variable domain EADIYQTPRYLVIGTGKKITLECSQTMGHDKMYWYQQDPGMELHLIHYSYGVNSTEKGDLSSESTVSRIRTEHFPLTLESARPSHTSQYLCASSEFAGANTEAFFGQGTRLTVV.

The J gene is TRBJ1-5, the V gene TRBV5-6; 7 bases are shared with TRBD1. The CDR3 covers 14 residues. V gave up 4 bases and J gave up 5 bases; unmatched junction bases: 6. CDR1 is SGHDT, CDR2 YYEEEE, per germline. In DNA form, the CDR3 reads TGTGCCAGCAGCCGGGACAGTCCCTATCAGCCCCAGCATTTT. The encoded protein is CASSRDSPYQPQHF.

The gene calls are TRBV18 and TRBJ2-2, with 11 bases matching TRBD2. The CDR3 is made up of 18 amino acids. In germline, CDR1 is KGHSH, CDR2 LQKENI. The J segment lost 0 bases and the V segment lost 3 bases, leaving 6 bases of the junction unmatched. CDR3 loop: CASSPRGLAVTNTGELFF. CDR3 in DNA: TGTGCCAGCTCACCTCGGGGACTAGCGGTTACGAACACCGGGGAGCTGTTTTTT.

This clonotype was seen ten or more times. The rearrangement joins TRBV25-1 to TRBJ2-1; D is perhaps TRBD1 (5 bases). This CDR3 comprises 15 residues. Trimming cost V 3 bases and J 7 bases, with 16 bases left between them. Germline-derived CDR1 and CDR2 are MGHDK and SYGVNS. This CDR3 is CASSDPGPRENEQFF. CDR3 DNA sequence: TGTGCCAGCAGTGATCCCGGCCCCAGGGAAAATGAGCAGTTCTTC.

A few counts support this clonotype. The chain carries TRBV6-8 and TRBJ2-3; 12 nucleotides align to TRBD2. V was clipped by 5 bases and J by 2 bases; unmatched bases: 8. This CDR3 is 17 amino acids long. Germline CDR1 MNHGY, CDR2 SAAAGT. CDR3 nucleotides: TGTGCCAGCAGTCCCTACAGGACTAGCGGGGACACAGATACGCAGTATTTT. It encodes CASSPYRTSGDTDTQYF.

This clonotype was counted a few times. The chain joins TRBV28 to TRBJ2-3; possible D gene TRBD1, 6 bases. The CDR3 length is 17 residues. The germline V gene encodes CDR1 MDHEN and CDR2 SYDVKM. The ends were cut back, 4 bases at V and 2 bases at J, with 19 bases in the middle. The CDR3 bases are TGTGCCAGCAGTTGGGGGCCACTATTGACACACACAGATACGCAGTATTTT. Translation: CASSWGPLLTHTDTQYF.

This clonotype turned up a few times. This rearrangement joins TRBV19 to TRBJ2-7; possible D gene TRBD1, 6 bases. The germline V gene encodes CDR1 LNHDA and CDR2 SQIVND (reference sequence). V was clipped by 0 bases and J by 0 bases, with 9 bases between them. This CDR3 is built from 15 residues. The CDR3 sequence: CASSIDGQFSYEQYF. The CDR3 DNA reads TGTGCCAGTAGTATAGATGGACAGTTCTCCTACGAGCAGTACTTC.

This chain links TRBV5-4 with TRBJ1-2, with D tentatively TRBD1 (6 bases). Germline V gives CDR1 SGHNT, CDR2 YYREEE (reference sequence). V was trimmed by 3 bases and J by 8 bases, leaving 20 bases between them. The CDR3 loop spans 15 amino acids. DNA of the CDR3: TGTGCCAGCAGCTCAACAGGGATAAGAGCGGGGGGCTACACCTTC. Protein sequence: CASSSTGIRAGGYTF.